This record concerns one T cell receptor beta chain sequence. Germline assignment: CDR1 SEHNR and CDR2 FQNEAQ (reference sequence). Trimming left V 4 bases short and J 1 base short, with 7 bases between. CDR3 length equals 13 residues. The entry originates in a study of control samples from healthy donors and cancer patients. The data were produced by immunoSEQ multiplex PCR, yet TCRdb's version contains in-frame clones alone and is incomplete. The data show approximately 92,000 clones, with 93% seen just once and roughly 1.5% held by the top ten. Sequencing input: blood. This rearrangement joins TRBV7-9 to TRBJ2-5; the D gene could be TRBD1 or TRBD2 (6 bases each). The sequence came from a woman aged 25 to 45 in good health. CDR3 nucleotide sequence: TGTGCCAGCAGCTGGGGGGCCCAAGAGACCCAGTACTTC. It specifies CASSWGAQETQYF.